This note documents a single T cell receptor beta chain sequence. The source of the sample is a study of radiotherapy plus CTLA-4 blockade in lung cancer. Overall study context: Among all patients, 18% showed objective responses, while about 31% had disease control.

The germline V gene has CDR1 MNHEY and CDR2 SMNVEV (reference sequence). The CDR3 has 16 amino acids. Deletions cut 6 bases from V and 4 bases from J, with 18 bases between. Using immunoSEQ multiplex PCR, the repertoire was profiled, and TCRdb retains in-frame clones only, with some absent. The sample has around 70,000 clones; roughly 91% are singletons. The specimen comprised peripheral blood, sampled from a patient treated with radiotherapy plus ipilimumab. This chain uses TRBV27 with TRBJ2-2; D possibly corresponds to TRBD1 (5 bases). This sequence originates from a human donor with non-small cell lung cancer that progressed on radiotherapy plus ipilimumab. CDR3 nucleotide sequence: TGTGCCAGCAGGCCTACAGGTTTTTCGGGCACCGGGGAGCTGTTTTTT. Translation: CASRPTGFSGTGELFF.